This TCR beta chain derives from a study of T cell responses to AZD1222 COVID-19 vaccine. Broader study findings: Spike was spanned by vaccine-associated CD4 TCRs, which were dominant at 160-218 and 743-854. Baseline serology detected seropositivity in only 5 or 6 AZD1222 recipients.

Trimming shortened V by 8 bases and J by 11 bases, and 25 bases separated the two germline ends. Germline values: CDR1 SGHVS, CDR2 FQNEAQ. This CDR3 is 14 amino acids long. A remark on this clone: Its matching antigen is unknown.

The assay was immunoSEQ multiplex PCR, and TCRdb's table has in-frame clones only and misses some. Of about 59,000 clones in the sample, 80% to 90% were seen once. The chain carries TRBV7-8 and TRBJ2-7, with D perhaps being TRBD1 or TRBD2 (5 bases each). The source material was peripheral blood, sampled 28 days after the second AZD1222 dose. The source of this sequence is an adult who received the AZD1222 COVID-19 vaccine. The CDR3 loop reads CASQTPGTGTGEYF. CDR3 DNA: TGTGCCAGCCAAACCCCAGGAACTGGGACCGGGGAGTACTTC.